This T cell receptor (beta chain) came from a study of cytotoxic CD8 clonotypes in ibrutinib-treated CLL. The wider study: Mean productive templates were 255,043; mean productive rearrangements were about 90,000.

This clone showed up just a few times. Its specificity is not known. PBMCs that had been cryopreserved were the source of 1.5 to 2.5 micrograms of genomic DNA for TCR beta libraries. The CDR3 extends over 13 amino acids. Trimming cost V 1 base and J 4 bases, with 7 bases left between them. Germline V gene data show CDR1 as SGHDN and CDR2 as FVKESK. Data came from immunoSEQ multiplex PCR; TCRdb stores just in-frame clones and leaves some out. This sample carries around 42,000 clones, over 60% of them seen once, and the ten largest clones take 20% to 25%. Study-level results: Public clonotypes, rarely seen, contracted or held steady on treatment. Before falling back toward baseline at progression, clonality had risen at the time of ibrutinib response.

The TCR sequence derives from a human donor with chronic lymphocytic leukemia. The specimen comprised PBMCs, sampled after 24 months of ibrutinib treatment. This sequence joins TRBV14 and TRBJ1-1; no clear D. The CDR3 loop is CASSQVATTEAFF. The CDR3 DNA reads as TGTGCCAGCAGCCAAGTTGCTACCACTGAAGCTTTCTTT.